What follows are 29 T cell receptor beta chains derived from one specimen sequenced in a study of blood T cell repertoires in COVID-19. Data came from immunoSEQ multiplex PCR; TCRdb stores just in-frame clones and leaves some out. The sample records about 220,000 clones, approximately 83% being singletons. Sequencing was done on a sample of PBMCs or T cells enriched from blood (not recorded which). These receptors were collected from a woman aged 50 to 60 who had been exposed to COVID-19.

This chain connects TRBV6-1 to TRBJ2-7; the D gene is possibly TRBD1 (5 bases). The CDR3 is 15 amino acids. The ends were cut back, 6 bases at V and 3 bases at J, with 18 bases in the middle. CDR1 and CDR2 from the germline V gene are MNHNS and SASEGT. CDR3 sequence reads: CASRLTDRRDYEQYF. CDR3 DNA: TGTGCCAGCAGGCTCACTGACAGACGCGACTACGAGCAGTACTTC.

This sequence joins TRBV18 and TRBJ1-4, with 8 bases aligning to TRBD1. V shed 4 bases and J 0 bases; nucleotides not matched to a gene: 7. The length of the CDR3 is 17 residues. From germline, CDR1 is KGHSH and CDR2 LQKENI. CDR3 sequence reads: CASSLKGQAATNEKLFF. CDR3 DNA sequence: TGTGCCAGCTCACTGAAGGGACAGGCTGCAACTAATGAAAAACTGTTTTTT.

V is TRBV11-2 and J is TRBJ1-3, with D hard to call. This CDR3 contains 17 residues. Between the trimmed V and J ends, which lost 5 bases and 0 bases, there was a span of 17 bases. Germline loops: CDR1 SGHAT, CDR2 FQNNGV. CDR3 sequence: CASSTLRPRGSGNTIYF. In DNA form, the CDR3 reads TGTGCCAGCAGCACCCTCCGACCGCGAGGCTCTGGAAACACCATATATTTT. Full variable domain (rest looked up from reference TRBV11-2 and TRBJ1-3): EAGVAQSPRYKIIEKRQSVAFWCNPISGHATLYWYQQILGQGPKLLIQFQNNGVVDDSQLPKDRFSAERLKGVDSTLKIQPAKLEDSAVYLCASSTLRPRGSGNTIYFGEGSWLTVV.

The J gene is TRBJ1-2, the V gene TRBV6-5; D gene ambiguous. The CDR3 spans 13 residues. CDR1 and CDR2 from the germline V gene are MNHEY and SVGAGI. V dropped 3 bases and J dropped 4 bases, with 9 bases sitting between them. The CDR3 DNA follows: TGTGCCAGCAGTTATCCGGGTTCCTATGGCTACACCTTC. This gives the protein CASSYPGSYGYTF.

The CDR3 coding sequence is TGTGCCAGCTCACGACGCGAAGGGAGCACTGAAGCTTTCTTT. Translating gives CASSRREGSTEAFF. This chain links TRBV18 with TRBJ1-1; D remains unclear. There are 14 residues in the CDR3. V gave up 4 bases and J gave up 4 bases, with 13 bases separating them. CDR1 KGHSH and CDR2 LQKENI come from the germline V gene.

The CDR3 region has the DNA TGTGCCGGTATGACAGGGTCTCTACCTTGGGATGAAAAACTGTTTTTT. Protein sequence: CAGMTGSLPWDEKLFF. The chain is built from TRBV28 and TRBJ1-4, with 7 bases that match TRBD1. The CDR3 is made up of 16 amino acids. V shed 11 bases and J 6 bases; nucleotides not matched to a gene: 18. Germline values: CDR1 MDHEN, CDR2 SYDVKM.

The J gene is TRBJ2-5, the V gene TRBV5-6; TRBD1 agrees at 9 bases. Germline CDR1 and CDR2: SGHDT and YYEEEE. Unmatched junction bases numbered 5, after V lost 2 bases and J lost 3 bases. The CDR3 is made up of 15 amino acids. Here the CDR3 reads CASSLWTGVEETQYF. The CDR3 nucleotides are TGTGCCAGCAGCTTATGGACAGGGGTAGAAGAGACCCAGTACTTC.

This CDR3 is CASSWQGRRYNEQFF. The CDR3 bases are TGTGCCAGCAGTTGGCAGGGGAGACGCTACAATGAGCAGTTCTTC. The chain has TRBV28 and TRBJ2-1; D might be TRBD1 (6 bases). The CDR3 sequence is 15 residues long. The V end was cut by 4 bases, the J end by 3 bases, with 13 bases between. Germline-derived CDR1 and CDR2 are MDHEN and SYDVKM. Together with reference TRBV28 and TRBJ2-1, the CDR3 gives the full variable domain: DVKVTQSSRYLVKRTGEKVFLECVQDMDHENMFWYRQDPGLGLRLIYFSYDVKMKEKGDIPEGYSVSREKKERFSLILESASTNQTSMYLCASSWQGRRYNEQFFGPGTRLTVL.

The DNA for the CDR3 is TGTGCCAGCAGCTTAGGGACAGGGGTGTGGCATGAGCAGTTCTTC. Translation gives CASSLGTGVWHEQFF. This rearrangement joins TRBV7-9 to TRBJ2-1, with 9 bases aligning to TRBD1. The CDR3 has 15 amino acids. J lost 8 bases, V lost 1 base, and 6 bases had no gene match. Germline loops: CDR1 SEHNR, CDR2 FQNEAQ (reference sequence).

The V and J genes are TRBV5-4 and TRBJ1-1; D gene ambiguous. This CDR3 has 16 residues. V lost 1 base to trimming and J lost 4 bases, with 17 bases between them. In germline, CDR1 is SGHNT, CDR2 YYREEE (reference sequence). The CDR3 nucleotides read TGTGCCAGCAGCTTGTATCTCCGGGGTAGGGTCACTGAAGCTTTCTTT. Its protein product is CASSLYLRGRVTEAFF.

V gene TRBV13 combines with J gene TRBJ2-7; 8 bases agree with TRBD2. Germline CDR1 PRHDT, CDR2 FYEKMQ (reference sequence). The CDR3 is 16 residues long. The V segment lost 3 bases and the J segment 2 bases; nucleotides outside the gene matches: 9. CDR3 nucleotide sequence: TGTGCCAGCAGCTTGGGGGGAGCGGGGGAGACCTACGAGCAGTACTTC. Translating gives CASSLGGAGETYEQYF. Drawing the rest from reference TRBV13 and TRBJ2-7, the complete variable domain is AAGVIQSPRHLIKEKRETATLKCYPIPRHDTVYWYQQGPGQDPQFLISFYEKMQSDKGSIPDRFSAQQFSDYHSELNMSSLELGDSALYFCASSLGGAGETYEQYFGPGTRLTVT.

This rearrangement joins TRBV4-3 to TRBJ2-7, with 9 bases lining up with TRBD1. V was clipped by 2 bases and J by 3 bases; unmatched bases: 17. This CDR3 is built from 19 residues. Germline V gives CDR1 LGHNA, CDR2 YSLEER. CDR3 coding DNA: TGCGCCAGCAGCCAATCCGGCTTTGTGGACAGGGGCCTCATCTACGAGCAGTACTTC. Its protein is CASSQSGFVDRGLIYEQYF.

Here the CDR3 DNA reads TGTGCCAGCAGCCTCCGGGTCCCCAATCAGCCCCAGCATTTT. It specifies CASSLRVPNQPQHF. The chain employs TRBV7-2 and TRBJ1-5; D remains ambiguous. The CDR3 runs to 14 residues. Germline CDR1 and CDR2: SGHTA and FQGNSA. Trimming took 5 bases from V and 3 from J, leaving 11 bases between them. The full variable domain, with the rest looked up from reference TRBV7-2 and TRBJ1-5, is GAGVSQSPSNKVTEKGKDVELRCDPISGHTALYWYRQSLGQGLEFLIYFQGNSAPDKSGLPSDRFSAERTGGSVSTLTIQRTQQEDSAVYLCASSLRVPNQPQHFGDGTRLSIL.

The CDR3 DNA reads as TGTGCCAGCAGCTTAATGCGGGGGGACACTGAAGCTTTCTTT. This gives the protein CASSLMRGDTEAFF. This chain links TRBV7-8 with TRBJ1-1; TRBD1 might be the D (5 bases). The CDR3 is 14 amino acids. The V end was cut by 2 bases, the J end by 3 bases, with 10 bases between. The germline V gene encodes CDR1 SGHVS and CDR2 FQNEAQ.

The rearrangement uses TRBV30 and TRBJ1-5; 7 nucleotides match TRBD1. Looked up from germline, CDR1 is GTSNPN and CDR2 is SVGIG (reference sequence). The CDR3 is made up of 13 amino acids. Losses at the gene ends were 1 base for V and 7 bases for J; bases not matched to a gene: 4. CDR3 protein: CAWSEGGGQPQHF. Written as DNA, the CDR3 is TGTGCCTGGAGTGAAGGGGGCGGACAGCCCCAGCATTTT. Combining the CDR3 with reference TRBV30 and TRBJ1-5 gives the whole variable domain SQTIHQWPATLVQPVGSPLSLECTVEGTSNPNLYWYRQAAGRGLQLLFYSVGIGQISSEVPQNLSASRPQDRQFILSSKKLLLSDSGFYLCAWSEGGGQPQHFGDGTRLSIL.

This clone was observed a few times. The chain combines TRBV6-1 with TRBJ2-2; D is perhaps TRBD1 (5 bases). The germline gives CDR1 MNHNS, CDR2 SASEGT. The CDR3 sequence is 15 residues long. V lost 2 bases and J 2 bases, leaving 9 bases between the germline ends. CDR3 protein: CASSEIGANTGELFF. The CDR3 DNA is TGTGCCAGCAGTGAAATAGGGGCCAACACCGGGGAGCTGTTTTTT.

This clone turned up a few times. V gene TRBV19 combines with J gene TRBJ1-5; D remains unclear. Per germline, CDR1 LNHDA and CDR2 SQIVND (reference sequence). The CDR3 has 15 amino acids. V lost 3 bases and J 0 bases, leaving 9 bases between the germline ends. The CDR3, as DNA: TGTGCCAGTAGTATGTCGGGAGGTAGCAATCAGCCCCAGCATTTT. Protein sequence: CASSMSGGSNQPQHF.

The chain combines TRBV19 with TRBJ1-5; 11 nucleotides match TRBD1. This CDR3 spans 17 amino acids. Germline V gene data show CDR1 as LNHDA and CDR2 as SQIVND (reference sequence). After removal of 3 bases from V and 6 bases from J, the junction contained 10 bases not matched to a gene. The CDR3 loop is CASSIGQGAGGGQPQHF. The DNA for the CDR3 is TGTGCCAGTAGTATTGGACAGGGGGCGGGAGGAGGTCAGCCCCAGCATTTT.

For the CDR3, the DNA is TGTGCCAGCAGAAGGAGAGGAAGCTACGAGCAGTACTTC. Protein: CASRRRGSYEQYF. The V call is TRBV12-3 or TRBV12-4, the J call TRBJ2-7; D is unresolved. The ends were cut back, 6 bases at V and 3 bases at J, with 12 bases in the middle. The CDR3 has 13 residues.

The chain links TRBV5-4 to TRBJ2-3; D possibly corresponds to TRBD2 (6 bases). Germline V gene data show CDR1 as SGHNT and CDR2 as YYREEE (reference sequence). V gave up 4 bases and J gave up 2 bases, with 17 bases separating them. The CDR3 totals 16 residues. The CDR3 sequence is CASSQKPGLLTDTQYF. CDR3 DNA sequence: TGTGCCAGCAGCCAGAAACCGGGACTTCTCACAGATACGCAGTATTTT.

The chain couples TRBV13 to TRBJ1-2, with D perhaps TRBD1 (6 bases). The germline V gene has CDR1 PRHDT and CDR2 FYEKMQ (reference sequence). V lost 4 bases and J 1 base, leaving 19 bases between the germline ends. CDR3 length: 17 residues. The DNA of the CDR3 is TGTGCCAGCAGCTCCTCTTTTGGCGGGGGCCATAACTATGGCTACACCTTC. It encodes CASSSSFGGGHNYGYTF. Filled out from reference TRBV13 and TRBJ1-2, the complete variable domain reads AAGVIQSPRHLIKEKRETATLKCYPIPRHDTVYWYQQGPGQDPQFLISFYEKMQSDKGSIPDRFSAQQFSDYHSELNMSSLELGDSALYFCASSSSFGGGHNYGYTFGSGTRLTVV.

This chain joins TRBV7-2 and TRBJ2-3, with D possibly being TRBD1 (6 bases). Germline lookup yields CDR1 SGHTA and CDR2 FQGNSA. The ends were cut back, 2 bases at V and 6 bases at J, with 9 bases in the middle. The CDR3 is made up of 13 amino acids. The CDR3 reads CASSLLGADTQYF. CDR3 sequence (DNA): TGTGCCAGCAGCTTACTGGGGGCGGATACGCAGTATTTT. The whole variable domain, filled in from reference TRBV7-2 and TRBJ2-3, reads GAGVSQSPSNKVTEKGKDVELRCDPISGHTALYWYRQSLGQGLEFLIYFQGNSAPDKSGLPSDRFSAERTGGSVSTLTIQRTQQEDSAVYLCASSLLGADTQYFGPGTRLTVL.

The rearrangement uses TRBV6-5 and TRBJ2-7; 10 bases agree with TRBD1. J lost 6 bases, V lost 11 bases, and 10 bases had no gene match. This CDR3 has 13 residues. CDR1 is MNHEY, CDR2 SVGAGI, per germline. The CDR3 DNA reads TGTGCCTCCCGGACAGGGGGTTTCAGCGAGCAGTACTTC. Amino acid sequence: CASRTGGFSEQYF.

This chain links TRBV28 with TRBJ2-2; 11 bases fit TRBD2. This CDR3 has 17 residues. Germline V gene data show CDR1 as MDHEN and CDR2 as SYDVKM. J gave up 5 bases and V 4 bases, and 9 bases lay outside the gene matches. CDR3 amino acids: CASSSSGGISRTGELFF. The CDR3 DNA sequence: TGTGCCAGCAGTTCTAGCGGGGGGATCTCCCGGACCGGGGAGCTGTTTTTT.

V gene TRBV18 combines with J gene TRBJ2-7; 9 positions agree with TRBD1. This CDR3 spans 15 amino acids. Trimming cost V 6 bases and J 0 bases; bases outside gene matches: 6. CDR1 and CDR2 (germline): KGHSH, LQKENI. The CDR3 spells CASSRDRAASYEQYF. The CDR3 region has the DNA TGTGCCAGCTCTCGGGACAGGGCAGCCTCCTACGAGCAGTACTTC.

This chain connects TRBV6-6 to TRBJ1-5; no reliable D call. The CDR3 extends over 15 amino acids. V lost 5 bases and J lost 2, with 13 bases in between. Germline CDR1 reads MNHNY; CDR2 reads SVGAGI (reference sequence). CDR3 coding DNA: TGTGCCAGCAGTCCCGTAACGGCGGGCAATCAGCCCCAGCATTTT. It is translated as CASSPVTAGNQPQHF.

The V call is TRBV28, the J call TRBJ1-5; 7 nucleotides align to TRBD1. This CDR3 is built from 16 residues. Germline-derived CDR1 and CDR2 are MDHEN and SYDVKM. Trimming at V came to 7 bases and at J to 2 bases, leaving 11 bases not matched to a gene. Here the CDR3 DNA reads TGTGCCAGCACCCTTAGACAGGGAATAGGCAATCAGCCCCAGCATTTT. Its protein is CASTLRQGIGNQPQHF.

The rearrangement uses TRBV11-2 and TRBJ1-6; TRBD1 matches 10 bases. Trimming removed 5 bases from V and 5 bases from J; junction bases left unmatched: 6. The CDR3 spans 16 residues. Germline lookup yields CDR1 SGHAT and CDR2 FQNNGV. The CDR3 sequence: CASSPRQGANNSPLHF. For the CDR3, the DNA is TGTGCCAGCAGCCCTAGACAGGGGGCTAATAATTCACCCCTCCACTTT.

V and J are TRBV6-1 and TRBJ2-5, with D perhaps matching TRBD2 (6 bases). The CDR3 has 13 residues. V lost 5 bases and J 9 bases, leaving 16 bases between the germline ends. CDR1 MNHNS and CDR2 SASEGT come from the germline V gene. CDR3 protein: CASSPSPPGAQYF. The DNA for the CDR3 is TGTGCCAGCAGTCCCTCTCCGCCGGGGGCCCAGTACTTC.